This T cell receptor beta chain was observed in a study of blood T cell repertoires in COVID-19 (dated by TCRdb to about 2020). About the study as a whole: Samples covering the acute and convalescent phases of COVID-19 were provided by collaborators in the United States, Italy and Spain. The material from the prospective study consisted of cDNA or gDNA derived from T cells, B-cell-depleted T cells, or PBMCs. The dataset comprised deeply sampled blood TCRbeta repertoires from subjects exposed to, actively infected with, or recovered from COVID-19. The repertoires were made available in a free public database intended to serve as a resource for research on the immune response to SARS-CoV-2. The samples were drawn from the first 160 participants of the ongoing ImmuneRACE study and from 1,254 subjects provided by 6 global collaborators. Nearly every sample came with metadata listing a de-identified subject ID, COVID-19 status, age in years and sex. HLA class I and class II types, where available, came from metadata supplied by the sample provider rather than from assay-based typing.

CDR1 is given as MGHDK and CDR2 as SYGVNS, both from the germline V gene. The V end loses 7 bases and the J end loses 8 bases, and a stretch of 17 bases separates them. The CDR3 runs 13 amino acids, cysteine and phenylalanine included. Only CDR3 DNA is held: 39 bases, read in frame from base 1. Whole blood was collected in K2EDTA tubes by collaborating institutions according to the institutions' own protocols. Collaborator samples were shipped for TCRbeta analysis as frozen whole blood, isolated PBMCs, or DNA extracted from either sample type. What the authors observed across the whole study: The amount of clinical and demographic metadata varied by source and participant and was provided uncurated.

The immunoSEQ Assay, a bias-controlled multiplex PCR, was used to amplify TCRbeta CDR3 regions from genomic DNA. For the original study's pipeline: The number of nucleated cells in each sample was estimated by amplification of reference gene primers within the assay. Sequence reads were collapsed and filtered to measure the absolute abundance of every unique TCRbeta CDR3 rearrangement. Productive Simpson clonality was computed per sample as the square root of Simpson's diversity index over productive rearrangements. In TCRdb, the immuneACCESS table is reduced to in-frame sequences with V and J assigned. These tables do not hold every clone; where another copy was compared, an unresolved V gene accounts for under half, and the others remain unexplained. V and J calls and clone size are as listed in that table; D and trimming were resolved from the DNA. A total of roughly 500,000 clones appear in this sample, around 85% of them only once. The top ten hold 3.2% of the sample.

A word on this clone: What this receptor recognizes is not known. No base quality values were provided; no much bigger clone lies one nucleotide off.

The chain joins TRBV25-1 to TRBJ1-2; tentative D gene TRBD1, with 5 bases matching. This clonotype was obtained from a human donor in a cohort sampled during active COVID-19. The sequenced material came from peripheral blood. The sequence in DNA is TGTGCCAGCACCGACAGAGTGGTGGCCGGCTACACCTTC. Its coded protein is CASTDRVVAGYTF.